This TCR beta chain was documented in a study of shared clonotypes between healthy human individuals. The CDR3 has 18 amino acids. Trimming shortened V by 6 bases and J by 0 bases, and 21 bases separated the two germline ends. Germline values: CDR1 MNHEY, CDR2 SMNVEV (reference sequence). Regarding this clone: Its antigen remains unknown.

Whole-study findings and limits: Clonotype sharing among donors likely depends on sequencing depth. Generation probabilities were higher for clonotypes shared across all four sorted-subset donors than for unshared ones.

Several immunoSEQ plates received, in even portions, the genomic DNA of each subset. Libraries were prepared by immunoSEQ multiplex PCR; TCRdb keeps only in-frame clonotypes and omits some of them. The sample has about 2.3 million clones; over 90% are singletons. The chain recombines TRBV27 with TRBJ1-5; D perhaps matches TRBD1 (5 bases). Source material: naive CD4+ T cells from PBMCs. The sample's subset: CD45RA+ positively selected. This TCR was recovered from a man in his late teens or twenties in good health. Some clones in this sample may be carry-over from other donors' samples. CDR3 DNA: TGTGCCAGCAGACCCCCGGGGCCCCGGTACAATAGCAATCAGCCCCAGCATTTT. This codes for CASRPPGPRYNSNQPQHF.